The 18 T cell receptor beta chains presented below share a single source sample, sequenced in a study of blood T cell repertoires in COVID-19. Sequencing was performed with immunoSEQ multiplex PCR; in TCRdb, only in-frame clones are kept and a portion is missing. The sample contains roughly 62,000 clones, about 86% of which appear only once. Sample: peripheral blood. The receptors were gathered from a man older than 75 with COVID-19, enrolled during active disease.

This sequence joins TRBV9 and TRBJ2-3; 12 nucleotides match TRBD2. The CDR3 has 18 amino acids. The ends lost 4 bases at V and 4 bases at J; junction bases unmatched: 13. Germline CDR1 reads SGDLS; CDR2 reads YYNGEE. The CDR3 here is CASSPPRRASGRADTQYF. In nucleotides, the CDR3 is TGTGCCAGCAGCCCGCCACGTCGGGCTAGCGGGAGGGCAGATACGCAGTATTTT.

The chain uses TRBV19 and TRBJ1-1; 7 bases fit TRBD1. This CDR3 comprises 17 residues. Germline CDR1 and CDR2: LNHDA and SQIVND (reference sequence). The V and J ends lost 9 bases and 4 bases, in that order; junction bases with no gene match: 20. Written as DNA, the CDR3 is TGTGCCAGCATCTCCGTGTCACAGGGGCTTTTCGGCACTGAAGCTTTCTTT. Amino acids: CASISVSQGLFGTEAFF.

The J gene is TRBJ2-5, the V gene TRBV7-9; D is possibly TRBD2 (7 bases). Germline V lookup: CDR1 SEHNR, CDR2 FQNEAQ (reference sequence). Trimming removed 1 base from V and 1 base from J, with 16 bases in between. The CDR3 runs 17 residues. For the CDR3, the DNA is TGTGCCAGCAGCTTAGGCCCAGGGGACTATCTCCAAGAGACCCAGTACTTC. Encoded protein: CASSLGPGDYLQETQYF. Full variable domain (missing parts from reference TRBV7-9 and TRBJ2-5): DTGVSQNPRHKITKRGQNVTFRCDPISEHNRLYWYRQTLGQGPEFLTYFQNEAQLEKSRLLSDRFSAERPKGSFSTLEIQRTEQGDSAMYLCASSLGPGDYLQETQYFGPGTRLLVL.

In this sample, this clone turned up a few times. This chain connects TRBV27 to TRBJ2-7; maybe TRBD2 (7 bases). Germline lookup yields CDR1 MNHEY and CDR2 SMNVEV (reference sequence). Trimming cost V 2 bases and J 3 bases, with 8 bases left between them. The CDR3 is 13 residues long. For the CDR3, the DNA is TGTGCCAGCAGTTTAAGGGGGGGCTACGAGCAGTACGTC. Amino acid sequence: CASSLRGGYEQYV.

The chain combines TRBV7-7 with TRBJ2-5; D is perhaps TRBD1 (5 bases). Germline-derived CDR1 and CDR2 are SSHAT and FNYEAQ (reference sequence). V lost 3 bases and J lost 2, with 13 bases in between. This CDR3 region has 15 residues. The DNA of the CDR3 is TGTGCCAGCAGCTTGAACGCCGACAGACAAGAGACCCAGTACTTC. Protein: CASSLNADRQETQYF.

This clone was seen only a few times. V and J are TRBV2 and TRBJ2-2, with D unresolved. V lost 10 bases, J lost 5 bases, and 11 bases lay in between. Per the germline V gene, CDR1 is SNHLY and CDR2 is FYNNEI. CDR3 length equals 12 residues. This CDR3 is CATSRVTGELFF. CDR3 sequence (DNA): TGTGCCACCTCGCGTGTAACCGGGGAGCTGTTTTTT.

The chain links TRBV28 to TRBJ2-2; possible D gene TRBD1, 5 bases. Germline assignment: CDR1 MDHEN and CDR2 SYDVKM. V lost 8 bases and J lost 8, with 9 bases in between. The CDR3 runs 11 residues. The CDR3 sequence is CASSAGGELFF. As DNA, the CDR3 is TGTGCCAGCTCTGCAGGGGGGGAGCTGTTTTTT.

Here the CDR3 DNA reads TGTGCCAGCAGCAAAGCGACGACAGGGATCAACGAGCAGTACTTC. This encodes CASSKATTGINEQYF. The rearrangement uses TRBV5-4 and TRBJ2-7; 7 bases align to TRBD1. The CDR3 is 15 residues long. Germline assignment: CDR1 SGHNT and CDR2 YYREEE (reference sequence). With V trimmed by 4 bases and J by 5 bases, 12 bases remained unmatched.

V gene TRBV2 combines with J gene TRBJ1-1; a possible D gene is TRBD1 (6 bases). The germline V gene encodes CDR1 SNHLY and CDR2 FYNNEI. The CDR3 has 13 residues. Trimming removed 7 bases at V and 2 bases at J, with 11 bases between. The CDR3 sequence: CASMGHPNTEAFF. The CDR3 coding sequence is TGTGCCAGCATGGGACACCCAAACACTGAAGCTTTCTTT.

This chain uses TRBV7-2 with TRBJ2-5; 7 bases fit TRBD1. After removal of 4 bases from V and 5 bases from J, the junction contained 10 bases not matched to a gene. CDR3 length: 15 amino acids. CDR1 and CDR2 from the germline V gene are SGHTA and FQGNSA. The CDR3 spells CASSSDSQGVETQYF. CDR3 DNA sequence: TGTGCCAGCAGCTCTGATTCGCAGGGGGTGGAGACCCAGTACTTC.

The chain is built from TRBV14 and TRBJ1-6, with unresolved D. This CDR3 has 14 amino acids. The germline V gene encodes CDR1 SGHDN and CDR2 FVKESK. V shed 0 bases and J shed 7 bases, with 7 bases lying between them. For the CDR3, the DNA is TGTGCCAGCAGCCAAGAACTCCGGAATTCACCCCTCCACTTT. Translated: CASSQELRNSPLHF.

The CDR3: CASSYLGGRSNTEAFF. CDR3 bases: TGTGCCAGCAGTTACTTAGGGGGAAGATCGAACACTGAAGCTTTCTTT. The gene calls are TRBV6-5 and TRBJ1-1; possibly TRBD1 for D (6 bases). This CDR3 spans 16 amino acids. Looked up from germline, CDR1 is MNHEY and CDR2 is SVGAGI. V was cut by 1 base and J by 1 base, with 13 bases left in between.

The CDR3 DNA reads TGTGCCAGCAGCGTCGACAGATTATTGAACACTGAAGCTTTCTTT. Translated: CASSVDRLLNTEAFF. The chain has TRBV7-9 and TRBJ1-1, with D tentatively TRBD1 (5 bases). V was clipped by 5 bases and J by 0 bases, with 13 bases between them. This CDR3 contains 15 residues. Per the germline V gene, CDR1 is SEHNR and CDR2 is FQNEAQ (reference sequence).

The rearrangement joins TRBV2 to TRBJ1-1; TRBD1 matches at 9 bases. Germline V gives CDR1 SNHLY, CDR2 FYNNEI. The CDR3 runs 14 residues. The ends lost 4 bases at V and 0 bases at J; junction bases unmatched: 0. CDR3 residues: CASSGTGVNTEAFF. CDR3 DNA sequence: TGTGCCAGCAGTGGGACAGGGGTGAACACTGAAGCTTTCTTT.

The chain is built from TRBV18 and TRBJ1-3; no firm D call. V lost 7 bases, J lost 0 bases, and 4 bases lay in between. CDR3 length: 12 amino acids. CDR1 is KGHSH, CDR2 LQKENI, per germline. The CDR3 reads CASFFSGNTIYF. The CDR3 DNA is TGTGCCAGCTTCTTCTCTGGAAACACCATATATTTT.

Only one count was recorded for this clone. This chain connects TRBV27 to TRBJ2-1; TRBD1 aligns across 9 bases. This CDR3 comprises 17 residues. Trimming removed 4 bases from V and 0 bases from J; junction bases left unmatched: 7. Germline V lookup: CDR1 MNHEY, CDR2 SMNVEV (reference sequence). DNA for the CDR3: TGTGCCAGCAGTTCACTAGGGACAGGGAGCTCCTACAATGAGCAGTTCTTC. The encoded protein is CASSSLGTGSSYNEQFF.

This chain uses TRBV27 with TRBJ2-7; TRBD1 is a possible D gene (7 bases). This CDR3 is built from 13 residues. The germline CDR1 and CDR2 sequences are MNHEY and SMNVEV (reference sequence). Trimming removed 4 bases at V and 4 bases at J, with 11 bases between. CDR3 sequence reads: CASSSQGRYEQYV. Written as DNA, the CDR3 is TGTGCCAGCAGTTCACAGGGGAGGTACGAGCAGTACGTC.

The rearrangement links TRBV7-9 to TRBJ2-3; 7 bases fit TRBD2. Trimming took 5 bases from V and 2 from J; bases not matched to a gene: 4. Germline V CDR1 and CDR2: SEHNR, FQNEAQ (reference sequence). The CDR3 runs to 14 residues. CDR3 nucleotide sequence: TGTGCCAGCAGCCCGGGGGGTCACACAGATACGCAGTATTTT. This sequence encodes CASSPGGHTDTQYF. The full variable domain, rest sourced from reference TRBV7-9 and TRBJ2-3, is DTGVSQNPRHKITKRGQNVTFRCDPISEHNRLYWYRQTLGQGPEFLTYFQNEAQLEKSRLLSDRFSAERPKGSFSTLEIQRTEQGDSAMYLCASSPGGHTDTQYFGPGTRLTVL.